Following are 6 T cell receptor beta chains from one sample sequenced in a study of blood T cell repertoires in COVID-19. Assay: immunoSEQ multiplex PCR; the TCRdb copy retains only in-frame clones and omits some. The profile covers 99,000 or so clones, with 75% to 85% appearing a single time and around a tenth taken by the ten largest. The source material was peripheral blood. The receptors shown here come from a woman between 70 and 85 years old with acute or convalescent COVID-19.

In DNA, the CDR3 is TGCAGTGCTACCTCTACAGATACGCAGTATTTT. It yields the protein CSATSTDTQYF. The rearrangement uses TRBV20-1 and TRBJ2-3; D gene ambiguous. Germline V gene data show CDR1 as DFQATT and CDR2 as SNEGSKA (reference sequence). This CDR3 contains 11 residues. Trimming pared 4 bases from V and 3 bases from J, leaving 5 bases between.

This clone has more than one count but fewer than ten. V gene TRBV6-2 or TRBV6-3 combines with J gene TRBJ2-1; 8 nucleotides match TRBD2. Losses at the gene ends were 4 bases for V and 10 bases for J; bases not matched to a gene: 9. The CDR3 spans 14 residues. Germline V CDR1 and CDR2: MNHEY, SVGEGT. For the CDR3, the DNA is TGTGCCAGCAGTTTTGGGTCGGGAGGGCGCGAGCAGTTCTTC. Protein: CASSFGSGGREQFF.

The chain carries TRBV3-1 (or the pseudogene TRBV3-2) and TRBJ1-2, with 8 bases fitting TRBD1. This CDR3 contains 13 residues. The trim removed 4 bases at V and 7 bases at J, leaving 5 bases unmatched. Germline CDR1 LGHDT, CDR2 YNNKEL (reference sequence). The CDR3 protein is CASSPQGAGGYTF. The CDR3 bases are TGTGCCAGCAGCCCCCAGGGGGCGGGTGGCTACACCTTC.

The V call is TRBV28, the J call TRBJ2-3; 9 bases are a match to TRBD2. Germline V gene data show CDR1 as MDHEN and CDR2 as SYDVKM. J was trimmed by 2 bases and V by 2 bases; bases with no gene match: 8. This CDR3 has 17 amino acids. This chain's CDR3 is CASSLPPSGDLTDTQYF. CDR3 in DNA: TGTGCCAGCAGTTTACCCCCTAGCGGGGACCTCACAGATACGCAGTATTTT.

This chain joins TRBV3-1 (or the pseudogene TRBV3-2) and TRBJ2-7, with 8 bases fitting TRBD2. Germline V CDR1 and CDR2: LGHDT, YNNKEL (reference sequence). The CDR3 sequence is 15 residues long. Trimming cost V 3 bases and J 5 bases; bases outside gene matches: 9. The CDR3 DNA reads as TGTGCCAGCAGCCATTTAGCGGGGAATGGACACGAGCAGTACTTC. Protein product: CASSHLAGNGHEQYF.

This rearrangement joins TRBV7-9 to TRBJ1-1; 7 positions match TRBD1. The CDR3 has 12 residues. From germline, CDR1 is SEHNR and CDR2 FQNEAQ (reference sequence). Trimming took 1 base from V and 11 from J; bases not matched to a gene: 4. This CDR3 reads CASSLEGQRAFF. For the CDR3, the DNA is TGTGCCAGCAGCTTAGAGGGACAGCGGGCTTTCTTT.